This paragraph covers one T cell receptor (beta chain) sequence. The target antigen is unknown. Only newly diagnosed hyperthyroidism patients aged 18 to 65, with under 2 months' duration, were enrolled. The diagnosis was founded upon clinical symptoms, serum thyroxine, TRAb, thyroid ultrasound and orbital computed tomography. This specimen belongs to a study of Graves' ophthalmopathy and Graves' hyperthyroidism. Amplified material comprised TCR beta CDR3 regions derived from RNA transcripts. Investigators did first-round RT-PCR with HTBI primers, then second-round multiplex PCR. In TCRdb, the multiplex PCR reads were re-called with MiXCR into one record per CDR3 protein. The sample records 560,000 or so distinct CDR3 sequences, less than 40% being singletons. CDR1 and CDR2 from the germline V gene are SGHTS and YDEGEE. V gave up 0 bases and J gave up 4 bases; unmatched junction bases: 6. This CDR3 comprises 16 residues.

Study conclusions and caveats: Most expanded thyroid clonotypes above 0.001 frequency also appeared in blood.

The source material was peripheral blood or thyroid tissue (not recorded which). This clonotype was obtained from an adult man with Graves' hyperthyroidism. The chain is built from TRBV5-8 and TRBJ2-5, with TRBD2 matching 10 bases. CDR3 nucleotide sequence: TGTGCCAGCAGCTTGGGGATGGCTAGCGGGAGAGAGACCCAGTACTTC. Translated: CASSLGMASGRETQYF.